The next 24 T cell receptor beta chains were all read from a single sample in a study of blood T cell repertoires in COVID-19. Repertoires were generated with immunoSEQ multiplex PCR, while TCRdb's copy carries only in-frame clones and drops some. The sample gives some 430,000 clones, about 90% of which show up once; under 0.7% is in the top ten. Sample: PBMCs or T cells enriched from blood (not recorded which). Receptor source: a man between 18 and 29 years old who had recovered from COVID-19.

This clone was recorded once. This chain joins TRBV11-3 and TRBJ2-3; D unresolved. The germline V and J ends were trimmed by 0 bases and 5 bases, with 3 bases remaining between them. CDR1 SGHNT and CDR2 YENEEA come from the germline V gene. There are 12 residues in the CDR3. CDR3 in DNA: TGTGCCAGCAGCTTAGACGTAGATACGCAGTATTTT. This translates into CASSLDVDTQYF.

The chain employs TRBV20-1 and TRBJ2-3, with 9 bases that match TRBD2. V lost 3 bases and J lost 6; bases outside the gene matches: 10. The CDR3 runs to 15 residues. Germline CDR1 and CDR2: DFQATT and SNEGSKA (reference sequence). CDR3 protein: CSASVPSGNVDTQYF. DNA of the CDR3: TGCAGTGCTAGTGTACCTAGCGGGAATGTGGATACGCAGTATTTT.

The chain carries TRBV12-5 and TRBJ1-6, with a weak D call TRBD1 (5 bases). The CDR3 totals 13 residues. Trimming took 8 bases from V and 8 from J, leaving 13 bases between them. CDR1 is LGHNT, CDR2 FRNRAP, per germline. In DNA, the CDR3 is TGTGCTAGTAGAGTCCAGGGCCATTCACCCCTCCACTTT. Amino acids: CASRVQGHSPLHF.

This chain links TRBV4-1 with TRBJ2-1; tentative D call: TRBD2 (6 bases). V lost 5 bases and J lost 4, with 15 bases in between. This CDR3 has 15 residues. The germline V gene encodes CDR1 MGHRA and CDR2 YSYEKL. The CDR3, as DNA: TGCGCCAGCAGCTTCTTGGGGGGATCATACAATGAGCAGTTCTTC. This sequence encodes CASSFLGGSYNEQFF.

V usage is TRBV5-8 and J usage is TRBJ2-3; 7 bases are a match to TRBD1. The CDR3 contains 13 residues. After removal of 4 bases from V and 6 bases from J, the junction contained 5 bases not matched to a gene. CDR1 is SGHTS and CDR2 is YDEGEE in the germline V gene. The CDR3 bases are TGTGCCAGCAGCCCGACAGGGTTCGATACGCAGTATTTT. Translation: CASSPTGFDTQYF.

V gene TRBV10-3 combines with J gene TRBJ1-5; 10 nucleotides match TRBD1. J gave up 4 bases and V 3 bases, and 6 bases lay outside the gene matches. The CDR3 covers 16 residues. Germline CDR1 and CDR2: ENHRY and SYGVKD. The CDR3 sequence: CAISDRGQGSNQPQHF. In DNA, the CDR3 is TGTGCCATCAGTGATAGGGGACAGGGGAGTAATCAGCCCCAGCATTTT.

This clone showed up just once. V is TRBV7-9 and J is TRBJ2-5; no reliable D call. The V gene lost 3 bases and the J gene lost 5 bases, with 10 bases spanning the gap. This CDR3 has 13 amino acids. CDR1 and CDR2 from the germline V gene are SEHNR and FQNEAQ (reference sequence). The CDR3: CASSLSNSETQYF. The CDR3 DNA is TGTGCCAGCAGCTTGAGTAATTCGGAGACCCAGTACTTC.

This clone came up a few times. The chain is built from TRBV5-4 and TRBJ1-1; D is ambiguous. The CDR3 is 15 residues long. Germline V gives CDR1 SGHNT, CDR2 YYREEE (reference sequence). V was trimmed by 6 bases and J by 4 bases, leaving 19 bases between them. CDR3 nucleotides: TGTGCCAGCACCCATCAGGACGCGGGGAGCACTGAAGCTTTCTTT. It is translated as CASTHQDAGSTEAFF.

This clone came up many times. The chain combines TRBV7-9 with TRBJ1-1; D gene unclear. Germline V gene sequence: CDR1 SEHNR, CDR2 FQNEAQ (reference sequence). Deletions cut 2 bases from V and 0 bases from J, with 10 bases between. The CDR3 extends over 15 amino acids. Here the CDR3 reads CASSLYPSLNTEAFF. In DNA, the CDR3 is TGTGCCAGCAGCTTATATCCCAGTCTGAACACTGAAGCTTTCTTT.

The gene calls are TRBV11-2 and TRBJ2-1; TRBD1 matches 9 bases. Trimming took 5 bases from V and 5 from J; bases not matched to a gene: 7. Germline V CDR1 and CDR2: SGHAT, FQNNGV. There are 15 residues in the CDR3. The chain's CDR3 is CASSPGTGRNNEQFF. The CDR3 bases are TGTGCCAGCAGCCCCGGGACAGGGAGGAACAATGAGCAGTTCTTC.

This sequence joins TRBV28 and TRBJ1-6; D gene unclear. The germline V gene has CDR1 MDHEN and CDR2 SYDVKM. CDR3 length: 15 amino acids. V lost 8 bases to trimming and J lost 0 bases, with 11 bases between them. The CDR3 DNA reads TGTGCCAGCCGGGTCCCTACCTCCTATAATTCACCCCTCCACTTT. As protein: CASRVPTSYNSPLHF.

The chain couples TRBV19 to TRBJ1-5, with a tentative D call TRBD1 (6 bases). Per the germline V gene, CDR1 is LNHDA and CDR2 is SQIVND (reference sequence). The V and J ends lost 3 bases and 2 bases respectively, with 17 bases between them. The CDR3 extends over 17 amino acids. For the CDR3, the DNA is TGTGCCAGTAGTATCACAGGGTCCACCCTTGGCAATCAGCCCCAGCATTTT. Encoded protein: CASSITGSTLGNQPQHF.

The rearrangement uses TRBV2 and TRBJ2-1; TRBD2 matches 11 bases. The germline V gene has CDR1 SNHLY and CDR2 FYNNEI. The CDR3 length is 15 residues. V shed 6 bases, J shed 5 bases, and the junction held 6 bases outside the gene matches. CDR3 DNA: TGTGCCAGCAGGGTGACGGGACTAGCGGACAATGAGCAGTTCTTC. Its translation is CASRVTGLADNEQFF.

This chain uses TRBV2 with TRBJ2-3, with a possible D match to TRBD2 (6 bases). Per the germline V gene, CDR1 is SNHLY and CDR2 is FYNNEI. The CDR3 covers 14 residues. V lost 6 bases and J 1 base, leaving 11 bases between the germline ends. This CDR3 reads CASSPGTGTDTQYF. CDR3 DNA sequence: TGTGCCAGCAGCCCAGGGACTGGCACAGATACGCAGTATTTT.

This clone was seen just once. In the same sample, other DNA sequences code for this CDR3. The chain is built from TRBV11-2 and TRBJ2-7; 13 bases line up with TRBD2. Germline V gene lookup returns CDR1 SGHAT and CDR2 FQNNGV. With 5 bases clipped from V and 3 bases from J, the junction kept 4 bases outside the gene matches. CDR3 length: 15 residues. CDR3 amino acids: CASSLGLAGIYEQYF. CDR3 coding DNA: TGTGCCAGCAGCCTGGGACTAGCGGGAATCTACGAGCAGTACTTC.

The CDR3 is CAWNPLFGKGTSAHEQFF. In DNA form, the CDR3 reads TGTGCCTGGAACCCTCTGTTCGGGAAGGGGACTAGCGCCCATGAGCAGTTCTTC. This chain joins TRBV30 and TRBJ2-1; 10 nucleotides align to TRBD2. This CDR3 contains 18 residues. Germline CDR1 reads GTSNPN; CDR2 reads SVGIG (reference sequence). The J segment lost 8 bases and the V segment lost 4 bases, leaving 20 bases of the junction unmatched.

This clone has only one observation. J is TRBJ1-2 and V is TRBV12-3 or TRBV12-4; 11 bases map to TRBD1. The CDR3 extends over 13 amino acids. The J segment lost 9 bases and the V segment lost 5 bases, leaving 5 bases of the junction unmatched. CDR3 bases: TGTGCCAGCAGTGGGACAGGGGGATTCCGCTACACCTTC. Translating gives CASSGTGGFRYTF.

The table lists this clone with a count of one. The chain joins TRBV7-9 to TRBJ1-5; 7 nucleotides line up with TRBD1. Germline-derived CDR1 and CDR2 are SEHNR and FQNEAQ (reference sequence). The junction had 11 bases not matched to a gene; V was cut back by 6 bases and J by 6 bases. The CDR3 sequence is 15 residues long. The CDR3 DNA sequence: TGTGCCAGCAGTACAGCCAGGACAGGAGGTCAGCCCCAGCATTTT. The encoded protein is CASSTARTGGQPQHF.

The V and J genes are TRBV5-8 and TRBJ1-2, with TRBD1 matching 7 bases. The CDR3 runs 13 residues. Germline loops: CDR1 SGHTS, CDR2 YDEGEE. J was trimmed by 8 bases and V by 0 bases; bases with no gene match: 4. CDR3 sequence reads: CASSLDRGEGYTF. The CDR3 bases are TGTGCCAGCAGCTTGGACAGGGGAGAGGGCTACACCTTC.

The J gene is TRBJ1-1, the V gene TRBV27, with TRBD1 matching 8 bases. CDR1 and CDR2 (germline): MNHEY, SMNVEV (reference sequence). CDR3 size: 15 residues. The V gene end was trimmed by 7 bases and the J gene end by 3 bases; junction bases not matched to a gene: 10. Here the CDR3 reads CASKKDRAVDTEAFF. DNA of the CDR3: TGTGCCAGCAAGAAGGACAGGGCGGTGGACACTGAAGCTTTCTTT.

This chain uses TRBV25-1 with TRBJ2-1; D is perhaps TRBD1 (6 bases). V shed 6 bases and J shed 5 bases, with 14 bases lying between them. From germline, CDR1 is MGHDK and CDR2 SYGVNS. This CDR3 is built from 14 residues. The CDR3 DNA reads as TGTGCCAGCAGCGGCTCGACAGGTAACAATGAGCAGTTCTTC. Translated, it gives CASSGSTGNNEQFF. The complete variable domain, with remaining parts taken from reference TRBV25-1 and TRBJ2-1, reads EADIYQTPRYLVIGTGKKITLECSQTMGHDKMYWYQQDPGMELHLIHYSYGVNSTEKGDLSSESTVSRIRTEHFPLTLESARPSHTSQYLCASSGSTGNNEQFFGPGTRLTVL.

V usage is TRBV19 and J usage is TRBJ1-5; 9 bases are a match to TRBD1. Germline assignment: CDR1 LNHDA and CDR2 SQIVND (reference sequence). V trimming: 9 bases; J trimming: 3 bases; junction bases outside the gene matches: 6. CDR3 length: 14 residues. The CDR3: CASTGTGNNQPQHF. The CDR3 bases are TGTGCCAGCACCGGGACAGGGAACAATCAGCCCCAGCATTTT.

The chain links TRBV3-1 (or the pseudogene TRBV3-2) to TRBJ2-7; 9 nucleotides agree with TRBD1. The CDR3 sequence is 16 residues long. Germline values: CDR1 LGHDT, CDR2 YNNKEL (reference sequence). With V trimmed by 4 bases and J by 5 bases, 12 bases remained unmatched. For the CDR3, the DNA is TGTGCCAGCAGCCGCATATCCTCCGGGACAGGGAACGAGCAGTACTTC. The encoded protein is CASSRISSGTGNEQYF.

This clone has just a few counts. The identical CDR3 is also encoded by other nucleotide sequences in the sample. V usage is TRBV11-3 and J usage is TRBJ1-1; no definite D call. Germline assignment: CDR1 SGHNT and CDR2 YENEEA. This CDR3 is built from 12 residues. Trimming removed 0 bases from V and 5 bases from J, with 4 bases in between. Written as DNA, the CDR3 is TGTGCCAGCAGCTTAGATAGAACTGAAGCTTTCTTT. Its protein is CASSLDRTEAFF.